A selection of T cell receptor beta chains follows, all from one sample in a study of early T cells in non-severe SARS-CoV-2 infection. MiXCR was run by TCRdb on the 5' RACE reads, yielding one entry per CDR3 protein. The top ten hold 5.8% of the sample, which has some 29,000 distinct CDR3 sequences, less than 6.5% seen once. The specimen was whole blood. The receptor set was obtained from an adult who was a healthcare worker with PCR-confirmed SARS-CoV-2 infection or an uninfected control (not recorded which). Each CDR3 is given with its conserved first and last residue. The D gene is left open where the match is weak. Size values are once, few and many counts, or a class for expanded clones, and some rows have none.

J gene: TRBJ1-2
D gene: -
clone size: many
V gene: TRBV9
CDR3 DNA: TGTGCCAGCAGCGTAGTCTCTAGTTCTGGCTACACCTTC
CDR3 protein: CASSVVSSSGYTF

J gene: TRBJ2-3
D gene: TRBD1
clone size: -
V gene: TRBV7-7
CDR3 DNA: TGTGCTAGCAGCTCAGGGGGACAGGGGGATACGCAGTATTTT
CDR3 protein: CASSSGGQGDTQYF

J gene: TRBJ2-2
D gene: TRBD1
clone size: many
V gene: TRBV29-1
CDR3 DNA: TGCAGCGTGGGCCTTACAGGGGGCACCGGGGAGCTGTTTTTT
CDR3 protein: CSVGLTGGTGELFF

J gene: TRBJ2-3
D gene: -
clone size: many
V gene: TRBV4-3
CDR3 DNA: TGCGCCAGCAGCCAAGATCGCCAAGCTAGCACAGATACGCAGTATTTT
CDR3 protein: CASSQDRQASTDTQYF

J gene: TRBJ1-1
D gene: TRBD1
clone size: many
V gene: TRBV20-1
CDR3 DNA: TGCAGTGCTGGACAGGGTCCCTTGAACACTGAAGCTTTCTTT
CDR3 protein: CSAGQGPLNTEAFF

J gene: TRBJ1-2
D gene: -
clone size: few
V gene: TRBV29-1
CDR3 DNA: TGCAGCGTTGAAGCTAGGCGGCGGGGACTCTCTGGCTACACCTTC
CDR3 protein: CSVEARRRGLSGYTF

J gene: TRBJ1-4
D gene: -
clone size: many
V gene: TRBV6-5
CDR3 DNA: TGTGCCAGCAGCACCGGACTGACAAATGAAAAACTGTTTTTT
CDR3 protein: CASSTGLTNEKLFF

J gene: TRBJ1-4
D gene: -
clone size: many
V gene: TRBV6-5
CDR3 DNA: TGTGCCAGCAGACCACAGGGATTAACTAATGAAAAACTGTTTTTT
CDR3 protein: CASRPQGLTNEKLFF

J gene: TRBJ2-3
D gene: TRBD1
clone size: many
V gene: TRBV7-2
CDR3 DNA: TGTGCCAGCAGCCCAGGGACAGTATTCTCAGATACGCAGTATTTT
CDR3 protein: CASSPGTVFSDTQYF

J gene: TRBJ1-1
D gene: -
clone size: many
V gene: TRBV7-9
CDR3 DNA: TGTGCCAGCAGCTTAGCGGGCATGGATGGCTCTGAAGCTTTCTTT
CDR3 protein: CASSLAGMDGSEAFF

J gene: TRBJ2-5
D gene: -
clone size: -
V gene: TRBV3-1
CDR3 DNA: TGTGCCAGCAGCCTCCGACGAAGGGGGGAGACCCAGTACTTC
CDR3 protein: CASSLRRRGETQYF

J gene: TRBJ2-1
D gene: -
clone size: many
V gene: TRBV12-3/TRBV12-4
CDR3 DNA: TGTGCCAGCAGCCCCGGGACTGCCTCCTACAATGAGCAGTTCTTC
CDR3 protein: CASSPGTASYNEQFF

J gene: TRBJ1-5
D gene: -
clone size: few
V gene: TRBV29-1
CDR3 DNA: TGCAGCGTTGGACATATTAGCCCCCAGCATTTT
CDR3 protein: CSVGHISPQHF

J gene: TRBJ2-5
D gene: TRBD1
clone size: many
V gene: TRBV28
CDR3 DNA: TGTGCCAGCAGTTTTTCCGGGACAGCACAAGAGACCCAGTACTTC
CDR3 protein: CASSFSGTAQETQYF

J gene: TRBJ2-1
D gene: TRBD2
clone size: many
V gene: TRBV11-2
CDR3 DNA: TGTGCCAGCAGCTTGTCAAGCTCTAGCGGGGGATCCTACAATGAGCAGTTCTTC
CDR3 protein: CASSLSSSSGGSYNEQFF

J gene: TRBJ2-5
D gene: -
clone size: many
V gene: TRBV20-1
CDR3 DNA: TGCAGTGCTAAACCCGGAGGAGAGACCCAGTACTTC
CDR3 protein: CSAKPGGETQYF

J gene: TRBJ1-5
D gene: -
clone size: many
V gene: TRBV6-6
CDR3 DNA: TGTGCCAGCACCCTACAGGGAGGGGGAAATCAGCCCCAGCATTTT
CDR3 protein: CASTLQGGGNQPQHF

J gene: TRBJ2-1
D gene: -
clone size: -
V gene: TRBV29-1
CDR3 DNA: TGCAGCTTCGCGGGATCTCAAAAGGCCTCCTACAATGAGCAGTTCTTC
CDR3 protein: CSFAGSQKASYNEQFF

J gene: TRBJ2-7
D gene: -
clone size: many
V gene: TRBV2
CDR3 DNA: TGTGCCAGCAGTGAATACTACGAGCAGTACTTC
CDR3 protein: CASSEYYEQYF

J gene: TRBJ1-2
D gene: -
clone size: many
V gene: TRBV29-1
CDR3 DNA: TGCAGCGTTGAAGATCTGGCAGGGAACTATGGCTACACCTTC
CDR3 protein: CSVEDLAGNYGYTF

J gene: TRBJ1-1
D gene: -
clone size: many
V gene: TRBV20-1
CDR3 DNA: TGCACACCGACGGCCGCTACGAACACTGAAGCTTTCTTT
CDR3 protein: CTPTAATNTEAFF

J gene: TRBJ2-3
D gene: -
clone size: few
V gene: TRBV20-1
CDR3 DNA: TGCAGTGCTAGTTCCTCGCAGGGGTCCACAGATACGCAGTATTTT
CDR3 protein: CSASSSQGSTDTQYF

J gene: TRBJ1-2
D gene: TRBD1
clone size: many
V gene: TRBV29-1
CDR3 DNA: TGCAGCGCAGGGGGGGAGAGGATCGGAGGCTACACCTTC
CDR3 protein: CSAGGERIGGYTF

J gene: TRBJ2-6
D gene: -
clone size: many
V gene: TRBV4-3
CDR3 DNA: TGCGCCAGCAGCCAAGATCTCCGACGGTCCTCTGGGGCCAACGTCCTGACTTTC
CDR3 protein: CASSQDLRRSSGANVLTF

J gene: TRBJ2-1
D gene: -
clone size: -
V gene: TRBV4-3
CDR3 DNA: TGCGCCAGCAGCCCCCTAGACAAAGATCACAATGAGCAGTTCTTC
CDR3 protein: CASSPLDKDHNEQFF

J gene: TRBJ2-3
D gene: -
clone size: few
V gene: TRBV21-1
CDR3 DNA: TGTGCCAGCGGACGTGGGACTAAAGTCACAGATACGCAGTATTTT
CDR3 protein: CASGRGTKVTDTQYF

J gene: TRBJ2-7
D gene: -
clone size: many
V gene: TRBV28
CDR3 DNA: TGTGCCACAGTTCGGATGGGCAGCTACGAGCAGTACTTC
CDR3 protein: CATVRMGSYEQYF